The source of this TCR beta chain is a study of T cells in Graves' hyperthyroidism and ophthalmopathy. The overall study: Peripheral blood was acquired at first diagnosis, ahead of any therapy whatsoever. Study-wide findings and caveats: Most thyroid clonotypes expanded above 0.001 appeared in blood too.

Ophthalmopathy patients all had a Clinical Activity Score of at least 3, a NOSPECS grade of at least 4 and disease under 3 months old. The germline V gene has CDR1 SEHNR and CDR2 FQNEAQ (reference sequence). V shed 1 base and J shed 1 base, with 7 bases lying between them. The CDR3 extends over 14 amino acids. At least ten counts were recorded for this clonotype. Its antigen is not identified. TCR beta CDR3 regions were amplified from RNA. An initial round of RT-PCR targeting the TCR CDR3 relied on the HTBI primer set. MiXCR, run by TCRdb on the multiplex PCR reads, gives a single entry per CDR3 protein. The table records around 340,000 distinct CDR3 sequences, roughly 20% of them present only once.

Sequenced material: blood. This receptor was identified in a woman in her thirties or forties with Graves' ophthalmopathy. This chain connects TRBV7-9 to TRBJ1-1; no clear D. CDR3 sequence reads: CASSLVLPNTEAFF. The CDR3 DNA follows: TGTGCCAGCAGCTTAGTACTACCGAACACTGAAGCTTTCTTT.